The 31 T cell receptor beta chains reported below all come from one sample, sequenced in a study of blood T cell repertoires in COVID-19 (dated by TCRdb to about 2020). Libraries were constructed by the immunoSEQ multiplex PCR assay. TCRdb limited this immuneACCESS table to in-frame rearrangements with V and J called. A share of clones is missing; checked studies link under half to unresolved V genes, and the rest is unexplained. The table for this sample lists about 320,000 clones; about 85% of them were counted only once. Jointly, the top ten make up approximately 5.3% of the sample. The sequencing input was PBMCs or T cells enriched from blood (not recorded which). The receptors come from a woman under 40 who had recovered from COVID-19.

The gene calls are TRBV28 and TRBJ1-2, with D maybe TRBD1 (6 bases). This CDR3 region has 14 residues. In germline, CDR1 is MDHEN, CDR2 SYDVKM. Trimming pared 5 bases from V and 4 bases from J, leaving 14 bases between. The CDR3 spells CASSSDRIGYGYTF. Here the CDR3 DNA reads TGTGCCAGCAGTAGTGACAGGATCGGCTATGGCTACACCTTC.

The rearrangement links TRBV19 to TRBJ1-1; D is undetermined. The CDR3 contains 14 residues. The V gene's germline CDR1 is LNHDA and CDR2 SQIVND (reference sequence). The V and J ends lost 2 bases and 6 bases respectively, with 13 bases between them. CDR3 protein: CASSIFRRVAEAFF. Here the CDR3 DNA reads TGTGCCAGTAGTATATTCCGCCGGGTGGCTGAAGCTTTCTTT.

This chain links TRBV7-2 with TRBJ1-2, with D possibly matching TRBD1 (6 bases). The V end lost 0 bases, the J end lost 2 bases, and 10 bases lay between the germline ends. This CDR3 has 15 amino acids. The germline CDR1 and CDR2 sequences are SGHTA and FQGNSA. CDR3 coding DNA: TGTGCCAGCAGCTTAGCTTCGGACAGCAACTATGGCTACACCTTC. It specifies CASSLASDSNYGYTF.

DNA for the CDR3: TGTGCCAGTAGTCGGACACGAGATAGCAATCAGCCCCAGCATTTT. It translates to CASSRTRDSNQPQHF. The chain couples TRBV19 to TRBJ1-5, with a possible D match to TRBD1 (5 bases). Trimming took 5 bases from V and 0 from J, leaving 11 bases between them. This CDR3 region has 15 residues. CDR1 is LNHDA and CDR2 is SQIVND in the germline V gene (reference sequence).

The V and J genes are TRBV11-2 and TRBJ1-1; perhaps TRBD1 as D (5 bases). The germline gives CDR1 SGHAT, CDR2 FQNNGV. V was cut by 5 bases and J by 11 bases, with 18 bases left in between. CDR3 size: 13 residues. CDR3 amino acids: CASSPDSQGNAFF. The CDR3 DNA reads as TGTGCCAGCAGCCCAGACAGCCAAGGTAACGCTTTCTTT.

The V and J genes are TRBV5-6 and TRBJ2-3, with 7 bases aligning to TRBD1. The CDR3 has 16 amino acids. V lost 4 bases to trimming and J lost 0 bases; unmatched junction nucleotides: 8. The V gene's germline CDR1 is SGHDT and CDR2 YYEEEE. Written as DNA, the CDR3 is TGTGCCAGCAGCATACACAGGGGAATTAGCACAGATACGCAGTATTTT. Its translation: CASSIHRGISTDTQYF.

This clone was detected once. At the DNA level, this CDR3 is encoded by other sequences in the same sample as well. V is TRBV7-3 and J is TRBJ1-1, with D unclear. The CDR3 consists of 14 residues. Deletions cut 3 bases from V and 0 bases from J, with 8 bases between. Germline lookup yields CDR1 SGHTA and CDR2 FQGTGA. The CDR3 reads CASSFGGLNTEAFF. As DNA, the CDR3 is TGTGCCAGCAGCTTCGGAGGGCTGAACACTGAAGCTTTCTTT.

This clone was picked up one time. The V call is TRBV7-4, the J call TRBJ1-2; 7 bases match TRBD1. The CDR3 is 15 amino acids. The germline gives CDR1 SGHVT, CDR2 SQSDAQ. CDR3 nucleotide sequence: TGTGCTGTGGAACAGGGGAGTAAAGGGGACTATGGCTACACCTTC. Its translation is CAVEQGSKGDYGYTF. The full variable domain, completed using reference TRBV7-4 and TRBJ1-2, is GAGVSQSPRYKVAKRGRDVALRCDSISGHVTLYWYRQTLGQGSEVLTYSQSDAQRDKSGRPSGRFSAERPERSVSTLKIQRTEQGDSAVYLCAVEQGSKGDYGYTFGSGTRLTVV.

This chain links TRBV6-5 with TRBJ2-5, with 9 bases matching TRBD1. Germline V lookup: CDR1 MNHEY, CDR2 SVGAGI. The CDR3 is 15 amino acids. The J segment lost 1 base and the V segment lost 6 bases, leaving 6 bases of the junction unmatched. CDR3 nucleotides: TGTGCCAGCAGGGAGGACAGGGGAGGCCAAGAGACCCAGTACTTC. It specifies CASREDRGGQETQYF.

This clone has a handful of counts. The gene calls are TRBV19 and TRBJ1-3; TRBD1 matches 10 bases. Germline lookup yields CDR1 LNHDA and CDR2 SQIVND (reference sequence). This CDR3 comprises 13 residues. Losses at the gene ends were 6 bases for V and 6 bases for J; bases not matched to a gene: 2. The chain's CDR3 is CASRGQGVNTIYF. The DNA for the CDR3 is TGTGCCAGTAGAGGACAGGGGGTAAACACCATATATTTT.

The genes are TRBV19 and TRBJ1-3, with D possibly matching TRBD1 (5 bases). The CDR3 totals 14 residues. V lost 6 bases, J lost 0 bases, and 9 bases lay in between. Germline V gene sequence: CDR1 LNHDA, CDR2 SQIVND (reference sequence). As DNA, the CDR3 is TGTGCCAGTAGCGGGGGAGACTCTGGAAACACCATATATTTT. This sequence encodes CASSGGDSGNTIYF.

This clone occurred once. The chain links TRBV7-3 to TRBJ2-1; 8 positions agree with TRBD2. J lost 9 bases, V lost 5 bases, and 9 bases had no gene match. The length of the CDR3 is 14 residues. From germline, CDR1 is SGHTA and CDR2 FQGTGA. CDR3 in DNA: TGTGCCAGCAGCCCCCTCGGGGGGGCCTCTGAGCAGTTCTTC. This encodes CASSPLGGASEQFF.

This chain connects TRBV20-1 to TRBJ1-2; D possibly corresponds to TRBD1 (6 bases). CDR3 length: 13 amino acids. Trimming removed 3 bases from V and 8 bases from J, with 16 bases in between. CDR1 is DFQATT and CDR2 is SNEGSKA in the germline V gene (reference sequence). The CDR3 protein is CSASPTGPSGYTF. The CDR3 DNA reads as TGCAGTGCTAGTCCCACAGGGCCCTCGGGCTACACCTTC.

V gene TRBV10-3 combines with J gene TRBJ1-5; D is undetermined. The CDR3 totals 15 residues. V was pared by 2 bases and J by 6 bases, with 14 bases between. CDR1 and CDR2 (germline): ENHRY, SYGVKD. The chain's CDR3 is CAISEGLPTGQPQHF. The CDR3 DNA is TGTGCCATCAGTGAGGGACTCCCAACGGGTCAGCCCCAGCATTTT.

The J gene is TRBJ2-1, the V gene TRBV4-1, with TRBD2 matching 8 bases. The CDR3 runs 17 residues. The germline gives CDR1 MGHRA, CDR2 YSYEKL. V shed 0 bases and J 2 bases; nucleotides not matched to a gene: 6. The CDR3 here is CASSQEASGGTYNEQFF. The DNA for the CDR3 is TGCGCCAGCAGCCAAGAGGCCAGCGGGGGCACCTACAATGAGCAGTTCTTC.

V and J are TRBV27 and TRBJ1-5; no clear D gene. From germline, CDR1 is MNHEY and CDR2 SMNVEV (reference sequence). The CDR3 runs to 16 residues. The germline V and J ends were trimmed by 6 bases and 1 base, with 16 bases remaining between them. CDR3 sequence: CASSPGGMGSNQPQHF. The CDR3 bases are TGTGCCAGCAGCCCGGGAGGTATGGGAAGCAATCAGCCCCAGCATTTT.

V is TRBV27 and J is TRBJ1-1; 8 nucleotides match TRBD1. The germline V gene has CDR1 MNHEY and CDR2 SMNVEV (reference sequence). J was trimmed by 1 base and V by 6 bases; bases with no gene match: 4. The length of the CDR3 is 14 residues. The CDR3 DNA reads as TGTGCCAGCAGACCAACAGGGGGGAACACTGAAGCTTTCTTT. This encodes CASRPTGGNTEAFF.

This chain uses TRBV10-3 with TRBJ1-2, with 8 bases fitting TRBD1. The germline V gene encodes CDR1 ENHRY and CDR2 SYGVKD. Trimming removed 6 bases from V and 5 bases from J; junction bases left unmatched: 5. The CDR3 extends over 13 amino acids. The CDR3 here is CAIRGTGYYGYTF. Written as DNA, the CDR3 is TGTGCCATCAGGGGGACAGGATATTATGGCTACACCTTC.

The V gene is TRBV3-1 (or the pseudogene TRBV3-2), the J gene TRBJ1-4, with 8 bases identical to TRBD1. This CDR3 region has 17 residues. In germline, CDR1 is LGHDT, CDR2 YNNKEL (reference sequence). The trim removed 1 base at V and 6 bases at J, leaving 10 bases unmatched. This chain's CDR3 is CASSQGRSYRGDEKLFF. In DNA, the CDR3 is TGTGCCAGCAGCCAAGGGAGGAGTTACAGGGGGGATGAAAAACTGTTTTTT.

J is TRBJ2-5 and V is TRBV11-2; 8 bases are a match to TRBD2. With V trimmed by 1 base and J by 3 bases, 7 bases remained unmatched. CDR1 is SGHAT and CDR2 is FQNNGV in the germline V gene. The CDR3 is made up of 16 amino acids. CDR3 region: CASSLGTGGVEETQYF. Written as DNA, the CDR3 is TGTGCCAGCAGCTTAGGGACCGGGGGGGTTGAAGAGACCCAGTACTTC.

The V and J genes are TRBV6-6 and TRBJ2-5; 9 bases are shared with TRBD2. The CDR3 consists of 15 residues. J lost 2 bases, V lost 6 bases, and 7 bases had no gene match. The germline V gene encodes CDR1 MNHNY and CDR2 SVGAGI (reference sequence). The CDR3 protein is CASSAGLARQETQYF. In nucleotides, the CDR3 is TGTGCCAGCAGCGCCGGACTAGCGCGACAAGAGACCCAGTACTTC.

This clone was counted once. The CDR3 DNA follows: TGTGCCAGCAGTGGCAGCGGAGAGACCCAGTACTTC. As protein: CASSGSGETQYF. The J gene is TRBJ2-5, the V gene TRBV12-3 or TRBV12-4, with TRBD2 as a possible D gene (5 bases). This CDR3 spans 12 amino acids. V was shortened by 5 bases and J by 4 bases, with 8 bases between the two germline ends.

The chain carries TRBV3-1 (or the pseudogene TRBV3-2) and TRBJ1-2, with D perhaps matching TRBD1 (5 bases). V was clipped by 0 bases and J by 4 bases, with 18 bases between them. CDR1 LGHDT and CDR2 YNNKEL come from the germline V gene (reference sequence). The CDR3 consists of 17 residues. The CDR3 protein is CASSQDVGAIGIYGYTF. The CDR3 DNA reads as TGTGCCAGCAGCCAAGATGTTGGGGCAATAGGGATCTATGGCTACACCTTC.

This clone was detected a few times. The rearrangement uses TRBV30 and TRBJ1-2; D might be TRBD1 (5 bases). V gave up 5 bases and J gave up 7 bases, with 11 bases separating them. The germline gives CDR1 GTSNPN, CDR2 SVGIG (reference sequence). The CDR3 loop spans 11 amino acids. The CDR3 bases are TGTGCCTGGTGGGGGGGAACTGGCTACACCTTC. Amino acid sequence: CAWWGGTGYTF.

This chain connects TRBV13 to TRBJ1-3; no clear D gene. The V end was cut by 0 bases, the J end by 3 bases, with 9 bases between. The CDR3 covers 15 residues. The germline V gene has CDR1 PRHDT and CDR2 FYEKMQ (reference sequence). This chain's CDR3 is CASSLGPLYGNTIYF. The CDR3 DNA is TGTGCCAGCAGCTTAGGCCCCTTATATGGAAACACCATATATTTT.

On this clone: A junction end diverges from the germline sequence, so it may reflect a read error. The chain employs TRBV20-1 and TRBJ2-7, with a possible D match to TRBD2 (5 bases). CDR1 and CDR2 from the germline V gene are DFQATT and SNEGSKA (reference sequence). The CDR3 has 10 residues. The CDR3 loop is CSALGLQPFW. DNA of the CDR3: TGCAGTGCCCTAGGACTGCAGCCCTTCTGG.

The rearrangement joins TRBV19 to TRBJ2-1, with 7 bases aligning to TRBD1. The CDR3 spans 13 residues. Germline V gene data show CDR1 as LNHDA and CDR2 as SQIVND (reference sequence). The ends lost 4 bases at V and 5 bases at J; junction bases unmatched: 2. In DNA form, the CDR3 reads TGTGCCAGTAGTAGGGGACAGAACAATGAGCAGTTCTTC. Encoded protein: CASSRGQNNEQFF.

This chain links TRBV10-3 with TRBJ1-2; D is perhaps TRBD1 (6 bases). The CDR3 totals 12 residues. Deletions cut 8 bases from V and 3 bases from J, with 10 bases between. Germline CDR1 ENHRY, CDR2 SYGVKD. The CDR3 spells CAISPGDYGYTF. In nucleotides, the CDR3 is TGTGCCATCTCGCCAGGGGACTATGGCTACACCTTC.

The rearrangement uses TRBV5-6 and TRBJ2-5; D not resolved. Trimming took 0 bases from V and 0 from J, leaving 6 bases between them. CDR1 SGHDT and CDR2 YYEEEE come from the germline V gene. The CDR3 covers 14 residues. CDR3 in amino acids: CASSLVVYQETQYF. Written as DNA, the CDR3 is TGTGCCAGCAGCTTGGTAGTGTACCAAGAGACCCAGTACTTC.

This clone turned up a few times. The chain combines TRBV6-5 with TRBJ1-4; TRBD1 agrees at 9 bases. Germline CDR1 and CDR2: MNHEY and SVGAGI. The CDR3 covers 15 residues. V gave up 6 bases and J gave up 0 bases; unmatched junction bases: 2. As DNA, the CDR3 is TGTGCCAGCAGGGACAGGGGTGCAACTAATGAAAAACTGTTTTTT. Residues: CASRDRGATNEKLFF.

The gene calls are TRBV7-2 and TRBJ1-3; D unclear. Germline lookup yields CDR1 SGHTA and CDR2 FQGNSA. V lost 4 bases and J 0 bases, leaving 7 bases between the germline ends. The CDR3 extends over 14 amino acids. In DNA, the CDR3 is TGTGCCAGCAGCTCGCGATACTCTGGAAACACCATATATTTT. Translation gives CASSSRYSGNTIYF.